The 10 T cell receptor beta chains in this list originate from one sample, sequenced in a study of cytomegalovirus exposure and HLA in healthy donors. Method: immunoSEQ multiplex PCR; TCRdb's copy keeps in-frame clones and lacks some. The profile shows 200,000 to 250,000 clones, around four fifths of them singletons. Sequencing was carried out using PBMCs. The receptors come from a woman in her thirties in good health and CMV-seropositive.

The chain joins TRBV5-1 to TRBJ1-2, with TRBD1 matching over 7 bases. The V gene's germline CDR1 is SGHRS and CDR2 YFSETQ. V lost 5 bases and J lost 5; bases outside the gene matches: 12. The CDR3 is 15 residues long. DNA of the CDR3: TGCGCCAGCAGTTCAGAGCCCGGGACAGTTTATGGCTACACCTTC. Its protein product is CASSSEPGTVYGYTF.

This rearrangement joins TRBV6-5 to TRBJ2-2; D call uncertain. CDR3 length: 15 residues. The germline CDR1 and CDR2 sequences are MNHEY and SVGAGI. Trimming removed 2 bases from V and 0 bases from J, with 7 bases in between. The CDR3 reads CASSYGRTNTGELFF. In nucleotides, the CDR3 is TGTGCCAGCAGTTACGGACGAACGAACACCGGGGAGCTGTTTTTT.

The J gene is TRBJ1-2, the V gene TRBV27; TRBD1 matches 7 bases. The CDR3 runs to 14 residues. After removal of 5 bases from V and 7 bases from J, the junction contained 10 bases not matched to a gene. Germline CDR1 MNHEY, CDR2 SMNVEV (reference sequence). CDR3 sequence: CASSPQGREAGYTF. DNA for the CDR3: TGTGCCAGCAGTCCACAGGGGAGAGAGGCTGGCTACACCTTC.

V gene TRBV5-4 combines with J gene TRBJ2-7; D is possibly TRBD2 (5 bases). The CDR3 is 13 residues long. CDR1 is SGHNT and CDR2 is YYREEE in the germline V gene (reference sequence). Trimming left V 4 bases short and J 6 bases short, with 14 bases between. CDR3 region: CASSPQRPPEQYF. Written as DNA, the CDR3 is TGTGCCAGCAGCCCCCAGCGGCCCCCCGAGCAGTACTTC.

The chain carries TRBV25-1 and TRBJ2-3; TRBD1 matches 11 bases. The CDR3 runs 13 residues. The germline gives CDR1 MGHDK, CDR2 SYGVNS. The junction had 2 bases not matched to a gene; V was cut back by 6 bases and J by 6 bases. In DNA form, the CDR3 reads TGTGCCAGCAGGGACAGGGGGCCTGATACGCAGTATTTT. This gives the protein CASRDRGPDTQYF.

Only a few counts were recorded for this clone. V and J are TRBV6-1 and TRBJ1-5; 10 nucleotides line up with TRBD1. CDR3 length: 15 amino acids. Germline assignment: CDR1 MNHNS and CDR2 SASEGT. After removal of 3 bases from V and 8 bases from J, the junction contained 7 bases not matched to a gene. In DNA form, the CDR3 reads TGTGCCAGCAGTGATGAGGGACAGGGGAGCGAGCCCCAGCATTTT. This gives the protein CASSDEGQGSEPQHF.

The chain is built from TRBV27 and TRBJ1-1; D is ambiguous. Germline V gene lookup returns CDR1 MNHEY and CDR2 SMNVEV (reference sequence). The V end was cut by 6 bases, the J end by 1 base, with 3 bases between. CDR3 length equals 11 residues. The CDR3 nucleotides read TGTGCCAGCAGCAAGAACACTGAAGCTTTCTTT. Translating gives CASSKNTEAFF.

The genes are TRBV9 and TRBJ2-7, with D possibly being TRBD1 (6 bases). Germline CDR1 reads SGDLS; CDR2 reads YYNGEE. This CDR3 region has 15 residues. V lost 1 base and J 4 bases, leaving 15 bases between the germline ends. The CDR3 nucleotides read TGTGCCAGCAGCGTATCGTACAGGGTGGGATACGAGCAGTACTTC. Translating gives CASSVSYRVGYEQYF.

The V and J genes are TRBV23-1 and TRBJ1-1, with TRBD1 matching over 7 bases. TRBV23-1 is designated an ORF whose function remains uncertain. The CDR3 length is 15 residues. V was pared by 4 bases and J by 1 base, with 6 bases of the junction left unmatched. The CDR3 sequence is CASSRDQGGNTEAFF. For the CDR3, the DNA is TGCGCCAGCAGTCGCGACCAGGGGGGGAACACTGAAGCTTTCTTT.

The chain employs TRBV19 and TRBJ2-3; unclear D gene. The CDR3 totals 15 residues. Trimming removed 1 base at V and 4 bases at J, with 12 bases between. Germline V lookup: CDR1 LNHDA, CDR2 SQIVND (reference sequence). This CDR3 is CASSIGGTGPDTQYF. The CDR3 bases are TGTGCCAGTAGTATAGGCGGAACCGGGCCAGATACGCAGTATTTT.